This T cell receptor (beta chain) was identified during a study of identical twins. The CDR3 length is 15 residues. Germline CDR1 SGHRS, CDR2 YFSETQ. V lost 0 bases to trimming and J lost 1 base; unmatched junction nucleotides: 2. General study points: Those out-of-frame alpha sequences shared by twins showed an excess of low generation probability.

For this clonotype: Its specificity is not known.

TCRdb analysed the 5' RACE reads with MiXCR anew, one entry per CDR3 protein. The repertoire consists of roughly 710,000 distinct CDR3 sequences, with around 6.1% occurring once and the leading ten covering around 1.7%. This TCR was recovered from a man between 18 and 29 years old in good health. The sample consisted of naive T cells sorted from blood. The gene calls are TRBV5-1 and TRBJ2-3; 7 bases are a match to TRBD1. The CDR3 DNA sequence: TGCGCCAGCAGCTTGGTGGGACAGCGCACAGATACGCAGTATTTT. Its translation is CASSLVGQRTDTQYF.